This TCR beta chain was captured by sequencing in a study of blood T cell repertoires in COVID-19. Study information: The analysed material was cDNA or gDNA that came from T cells, B-cell-depleted T cells, or PBMCs.

This clone appeared a single time. Sequenced by immunoSEQ multiplex PCR; TCRdb stores in-frame clones only, minus some. The table shows some 270,000 clones, with approximately 89% occurring only once. Participants' own reports of clinical history determined their cohort assignment. The V gene lost 2 bases and the J gene lost 5 bases, with 9 bases spanning the gap. The CDR3 runs to 13 residues. Sequencing was carried out using PBMCs or T cells enriched from blood (not recorded which). This TCR derives from a woman between 35 and 50 years old who had been exposed to COVID-19. The chain recombines TRBV12-3 or TRBV12-4 with TRBJ1-1; the D gene is possibly TRBD1 (5 bases). The CDR3 region has the DNA TGTGCCAGCAGTTTATGGGGGACTACTGAAGCTTTCTTT. Amino acid sequence: CASSLWGTTEAFF.